The clone carrying this T cell receptor beta chain has just one count. Germline V CDR1 and CDR2: LGHDT, YNNKEL (reference sequence). J gave up 5 bases and V 1 base, and 7 bases lay outside the gene matches. This CDR3 has 15 amino acids. This entry belongs to a study of blood T cell repertoires in COVID-19. About the study: Nucleic acid was either cDNA or gDNA, and it came from T cells, B-cell-depleted T cells, or PBMCs.

Per the original data handling: From reference gene primer amplification, estimates of nucleated cell counts were derived. The assay was immunoSEQ multiplex PCR, and TCRdb's table has in-frame clones only and misses some. V, J and clone size derive from that table, while D and trimming were established from the DNA sequence. The table has around 6,500 clones, around 89% seen once. Source material: peripheral blood. The receptor's source is a man aged 65 to 79 with active COVID-19. This chain connects TRBV3-1 (or the pseudogene TRBV3-2) to TRBJ2-5, with TRBD1 matching 7 bases. The CDR3 here is CASSQGDRVKETQYF. Written as DNA, the CDR3 is TGTGCCAGCAGCCAAGGTGACAGGGTTAAGGAGACCCAGTACTTC.